This T cell receptor (beta chain) was observed in a study of T cell responses to AZD1222 COVID-19 vaccine. This clone was seen a few times. Sequenced by immunoSEQ multiplex PCR; TCRdb stores in-frame clones only, minus some. Of 140,000 to 150,000 clones detected, about 89% appear once; the ten largest clones hold about 7.5%. V lost 1 base and J lost 1, with 11 bases in between. The V gene's germline CDR1 is SGHAT and CDR2 FQNNGV. There are 16 residues in the CDR3. The clonotype comes from an adult who received the MenACWY meningococcal vaccine as a control. The sample in question was peripheral blood, obtained 28 days after the second dose of the MenACWY control vaccine. V is TRBV11-2 and J is TRBJ1-3, with D uncertain. The CDR3 region has the DNA TGTGCCAGCAGCTTAGGGACGGAGATTTCTGGAAACACCATATATTTT. Its protein product is CASSLGTEISGNTIYF.